These T cell receptor beta chains were read from a single sample in a study of CD8 T cells in Susac syndrome. TCRdb re-called the immunoSEQ multiplex PCR reads with MiXCR, one entry per CDR3 protein. Here the sample spans under 200,000 distinct CDR3 sequences, approximately 95% being singletons. Sequenced input: CD4+ T cells from PBMCs. The receptor set was obtained from a human donor with Susac syndrome. Each CDR3 is given with its conserved first and last residue. A D gene is named only where the DNA matches it firmly. Only part of the rows carry a size: once, few, many, or a class if the clone is expanded.

clone_size: NA
v_call: TRBV7-9
d_call: NA
j_call: TRBJ2-5
cdr3_aa: CASSFPAQETQYF
cdr3_nt: TGTGCCAGCAGCTTCCCAGCTCAAGAGACCCAGTACTTC

clone_size: NA
v_call: TRBV5-1
d_call: NA
j_call: TRBJ2-1
cdr3_aa: CASSLGQLDNEQFF
cdr3_nt: TGCGCCAGCAGCTTGGGACAGCTAGACAATGAGCAGTTCTTC

clone_size: NA
v_call: TRBV7-3
d_call: NA
j_call: TRBJ2-6
cdr3_aa: CASSEGGTSGANVLTF
cdr3_nt: TGTGCCAGCAGCGAGGGCGGAACTTCTGGGGCCAACGTCCTGACTTTC

clone_size: NA
v_call: TRBV29-1
d_call: NA
j_call: TRBJ2-3
cdr3_aa: CSSSRVSEADTQYF
cdr3_nt: TGCAGCTCGAGCCGGGTATCAGAGGCAGATACGCAGTATTTT

clone_size: NA
v_call: TRBV19
d_call: NA
j_call: TRBJ1-1
cdr3_aa: CASVRGVTEAFF
cdr3_nt: TGTGCCAGTGTCCGGGGGGTCACTGAAGCTTTCTTT

clone_size: NA
v_call: TRBV27
d_call: NA
j_call: TRBJ2-2
cdr3_aa: CASSLTRVVSGELFF
cdr3_nt: TGTGCCAGCAGCCTAACGCGTGTGGTCTCCGGGGAGCTGTTTTTT

clone_size: NA
v_call: TRBV3-1
d_call: NA
j_call: TRBJ1-6
cdr3_aa: CASSRSPYNSPLHF
cdr3_nt: TGTGCCAGCAGTAGGTCACCGTATAATTCACCCCTCCACTTT

clone_size: NA
v_call: TRBV9
d_call: TRBD2
j_call: TRBJ2-7
cdr3_aa: CASSVMVAGDEQYF
cdr3_nt: TGTGCCAGCAGCGTAATGGTAGCGGGAGACGAGCAGTACTTC

clone_size: NA
v_call: TRBV29-1
d_call: NA
j_call: TRBJ2-1
cdr3_aa: CSVGRQVSYNEQFF
cdr3_nt: TGCAGCGTTGGGAGACAGGTCTCCTACAATGAGCAGTTCTTC

clone_size: NA
v_call: TRBV7-9
d_call: NA
j_call: TRBJ1-2
cdr3_aa: CASSLVKGYTF
cdr3_nt: TGTGCCAGCAGCTTGGTGAAAGGCTACACCTTC

clone_size: NA
v_call: TRBV18
d_call: NA
j_call: TRBJ1-1
cdr3_aa: CASSPALNTEAFF
cdr3_nt: TGTGCCAGCTCACCTGCGCTGAACACTGAAGCTTTCTTT

clone_size: NA
v_call: TRBV20-1
d_call: TRBD2
j_call: TRBJ2-1
cdr3_aa: CSARSGRVHSIYNEQFF
cdr3_nt: TGCAGTGCACGAAGCGGGAGGGTTCATTCCATCTACAATGAGCAGTTCTTC

clone_size: NA
v_call: TRBV19
d_call: TRBD1
j_call: TRBJ1-6
cdr3_aa: CASSMPQAGGVHNSPLHF
cdr3_nt: TGTGCCAGTAGTATGCCGCAAGCAGGGGGCGTGCATAATTCACCCCTCCACTTT

clone_size: few
v_call: TRBV6-1
d_call: NA
j_call: TRBJ2-7
cdr3_aa: CASRVLVSYEQYF
cdr3_nt: TGTGCCAGCAGGGTTCTAGTCTCCTACGAGCAGTACTTC